The clone carrying this TCR beta chain has ten or more counts. The record originates from a study of Graves' ophthalmopathy and Graves' hyperthyroidism. The authors amplified TCR beta CDR3 regions from RNA transcripts. HTBI-primed first-round RT-PCR preceded second-round multiplex PCR. Via MiXCR, TCRdb re-called the multiplex PCR reads, giving one row per CDR3 protein. The profile shows 500,000 to 700,000 distinct CDR3 sequences, 22% of them singletons. V shed 4 bases and J 0 bases; nucleotides not matched to a gene: 6. CDR1 and CDR2 from the germline V gene are MRHNA and SNTAGT. The CDR3 is 17 amino acids.

The sequencing input was peripheral blood. This TCR was sampled from a young woman with stable Graves' hyperthyroidism. Some clones in this sample may be carry-over from other donors' samples. The V gene is TRBV6-4, the J gene TRBJ1-5, with 10 nucleotides matching TRBD1. The chain's CDR3 is CASSARQGARSNQPQHF. The CDR3 region has the DNA TGTGCCAGCAGTGCCCGACAGGGGGCGCGTAGCAATCAGCCCCAGCATTTT.